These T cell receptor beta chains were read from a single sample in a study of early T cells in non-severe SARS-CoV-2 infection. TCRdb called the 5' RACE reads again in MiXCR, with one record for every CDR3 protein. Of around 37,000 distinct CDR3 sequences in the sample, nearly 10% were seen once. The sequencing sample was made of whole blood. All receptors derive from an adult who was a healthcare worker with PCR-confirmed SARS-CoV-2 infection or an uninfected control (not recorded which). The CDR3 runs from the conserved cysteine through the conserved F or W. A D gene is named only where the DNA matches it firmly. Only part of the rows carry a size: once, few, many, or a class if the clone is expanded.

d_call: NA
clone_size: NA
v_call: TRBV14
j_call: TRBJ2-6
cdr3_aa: CASSPAGGTYSGANVLTF
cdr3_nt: TGTGCCAGCAGCCCGGCAGGGGGGACCTACTCTGGGGCCAACGTCCTGACTTTC

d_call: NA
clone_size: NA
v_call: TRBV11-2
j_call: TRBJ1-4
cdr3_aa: CASSPYHGNEKLFF
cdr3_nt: TGTGCCAGCAGCCCTTATCATGGGAATGAAAAACTGTTTTTT

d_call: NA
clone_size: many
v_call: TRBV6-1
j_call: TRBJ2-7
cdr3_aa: CASSEGSEDEQYF
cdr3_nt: TGTGCCAGCAGTGAAGGGTCAGAGGACGAGCAGTACTTC

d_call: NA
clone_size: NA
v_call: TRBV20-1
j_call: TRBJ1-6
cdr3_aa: CSASLGAYDSPLHF
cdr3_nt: TGCAGTGCTAGCTTGGGTGCCTATGATTCACCCCTCCACTTT

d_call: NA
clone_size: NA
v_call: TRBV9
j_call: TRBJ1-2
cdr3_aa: CASSVGAILSIGYTF
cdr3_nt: TGTGCCAGCAGCGTAGGCGCGATCCTGAGTATCGGCTACACCTTC

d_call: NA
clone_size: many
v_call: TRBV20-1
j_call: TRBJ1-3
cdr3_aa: CSARPPWGSGNTIYF
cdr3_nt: TGCAGTGCTAGACCTCCTTGGGGCTCTGGAAACACCATATATTTT

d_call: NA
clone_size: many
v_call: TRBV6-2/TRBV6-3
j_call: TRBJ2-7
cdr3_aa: CASSPSQFFYEQYF
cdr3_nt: TGTGCCAGCAGCCCCAGTCAATTTTTTTACGAGCAGTACTTC

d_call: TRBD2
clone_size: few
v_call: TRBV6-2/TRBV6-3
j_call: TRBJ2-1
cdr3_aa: CASVEGGGGSYNEQFF
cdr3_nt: TGTGCCAGCGTCGAAGGTGGGGGGGGCTCCTACAATGAGCAGTTCTTC

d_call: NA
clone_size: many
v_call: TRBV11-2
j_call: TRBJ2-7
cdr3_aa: CASSLVLGTGSSYEQYF
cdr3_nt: TGTGCCAGCAGCTTAGTACTGGGGACGGGAAGCTCCTACGAGCAGTACTTC

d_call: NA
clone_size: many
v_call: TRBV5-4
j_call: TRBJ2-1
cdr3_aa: CASSLEGNQQFF
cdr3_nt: TGTGCCAGCAGCTTGGAAGGGAATCAGCAGTTCTTC

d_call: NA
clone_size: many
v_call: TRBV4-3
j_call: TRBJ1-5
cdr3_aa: CASSQAQTENQPQHF
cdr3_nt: TGCGCCAGCAGCCAAGCACAGACAGAGAATCAGCCCCAGCATTTT

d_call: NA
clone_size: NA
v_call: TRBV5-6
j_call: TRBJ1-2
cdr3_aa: CASSLAPRFANYGYTF
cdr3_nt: TGTGCCAGCAGCTTGGCCCCGAGGTTCGCTAACTATGGCTACACCTTC

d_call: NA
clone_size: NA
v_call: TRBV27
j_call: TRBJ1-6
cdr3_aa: CASSLYLKHNSPLHF
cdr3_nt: TGTGCCAGCAGTTTATACCTTAAACATAATTCACCCCTCCACTTT

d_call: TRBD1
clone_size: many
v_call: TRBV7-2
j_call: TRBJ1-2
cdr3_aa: CASSQGQIYGYTF
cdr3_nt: TGTGCCAGCAGCCAGGGACAGATATATGGCTACACCTTC

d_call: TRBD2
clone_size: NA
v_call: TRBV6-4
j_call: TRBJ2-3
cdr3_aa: CASSATSGSTDTQYF
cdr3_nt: TGTGCCAGCAGTGCTACTAGCGGGAGCACAGATACGCAGTATTTT

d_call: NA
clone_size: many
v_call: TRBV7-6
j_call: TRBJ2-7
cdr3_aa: CASSPRRGNTYEQYF
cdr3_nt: TGTGCCAGCAGCCCACGGAGGGGTAACACCTACGAGCAGTACTTC

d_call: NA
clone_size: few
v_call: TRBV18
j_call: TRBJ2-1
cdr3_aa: CASSPITHLNEQFF
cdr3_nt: TGTGCCAGCTCACCAATTACCCACCTCAATGAGCAGTTCTTC

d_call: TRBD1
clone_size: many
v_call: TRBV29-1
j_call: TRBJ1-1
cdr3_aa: CSVEGDRATEAFF
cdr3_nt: TGCAGCGTTGAGGGGGACAGGGCCACTGAAGCTTTCTTT

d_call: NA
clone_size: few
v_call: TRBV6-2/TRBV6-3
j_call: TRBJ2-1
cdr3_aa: CASSYGRGVEQFF
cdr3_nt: TGTGCCAGCAGTTACGGCAGGGGCGTTGAGCAGTTCTTC

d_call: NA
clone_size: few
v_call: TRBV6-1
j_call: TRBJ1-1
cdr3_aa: CASSERPNTEAFF
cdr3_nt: TGTGCCAGCAGTGAACGGCCGAACACTGAAGCTTTCTTT

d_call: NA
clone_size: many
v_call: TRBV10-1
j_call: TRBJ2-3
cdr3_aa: CASSVRRTDTQYF
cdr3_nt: TGCGCCAGCAGTGTCAGGCGCACAGATACGCAGTATTTT

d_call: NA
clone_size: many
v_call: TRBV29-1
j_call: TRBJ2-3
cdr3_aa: CSAERTASTDTQYF
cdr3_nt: TGCAGCGCCGAACGGACAGCTAGCACAGATACGCAGTATTTT